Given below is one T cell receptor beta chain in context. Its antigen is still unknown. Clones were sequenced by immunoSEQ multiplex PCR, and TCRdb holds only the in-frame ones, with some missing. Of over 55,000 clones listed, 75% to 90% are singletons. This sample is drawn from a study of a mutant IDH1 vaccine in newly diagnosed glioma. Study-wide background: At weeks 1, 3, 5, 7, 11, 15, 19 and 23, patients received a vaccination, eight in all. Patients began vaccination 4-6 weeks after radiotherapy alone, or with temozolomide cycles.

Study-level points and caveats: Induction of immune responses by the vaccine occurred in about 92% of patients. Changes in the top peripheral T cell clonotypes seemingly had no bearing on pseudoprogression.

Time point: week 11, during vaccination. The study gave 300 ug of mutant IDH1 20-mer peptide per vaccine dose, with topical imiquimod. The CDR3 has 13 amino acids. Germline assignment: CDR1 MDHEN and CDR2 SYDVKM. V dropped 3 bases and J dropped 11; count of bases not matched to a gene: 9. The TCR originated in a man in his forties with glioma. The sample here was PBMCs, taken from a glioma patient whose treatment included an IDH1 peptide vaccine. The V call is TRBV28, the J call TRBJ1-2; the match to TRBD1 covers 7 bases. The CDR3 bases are TGTGCCAGCAGTTTGAAGGGGGCACTGGGGTACACCTTC. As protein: CASSLKGALGYTF.